This TCR beta chain was sequenced during a study of shared clonotypes between healthy human individuals. General study findings and limits: All-four-donor shared clonotypes had higher generation probabilities than non-shared clonotypes did. Incompleteness in sorted-subset sequencing, despite large depth, was shown by rarefaction.

Within Nashville, Tennessee resided all donors, each a Caucasian adult. Of note for this clone: As yet, its antigen is unknown.

Deep-level assay runs were performed. The repertoire was sequenced with immunoSEQ multiplex PCR; TCRdb's copy has only in-frame clones and lacks some. The sample contains about 2 million clones, approximately 95% of which appear only once. V was clipped by 0 bases and J by 6 bases, with 18 bases between them. This CDR3 comprises 17 residues. CDR1 is SGHRS, CDR2 YFSETQ, per germline. This sequence originates from a man aged 18 to 29 in good health. The chain joins TRBV5-1 to TRBJ2-2; no clear D. Sequencing was performed on naive CD4+ T cells sorted from blood. The subset was: CD45RA+ positively selected. The CDR3 sequence is CASSLESWPGNAGELFF. The CDR3 DNA reads as TGCGCCAGCAGCTTGGAAAGTTGGCCAGGCAACGCCGGGGAGCTGTTTTTT.